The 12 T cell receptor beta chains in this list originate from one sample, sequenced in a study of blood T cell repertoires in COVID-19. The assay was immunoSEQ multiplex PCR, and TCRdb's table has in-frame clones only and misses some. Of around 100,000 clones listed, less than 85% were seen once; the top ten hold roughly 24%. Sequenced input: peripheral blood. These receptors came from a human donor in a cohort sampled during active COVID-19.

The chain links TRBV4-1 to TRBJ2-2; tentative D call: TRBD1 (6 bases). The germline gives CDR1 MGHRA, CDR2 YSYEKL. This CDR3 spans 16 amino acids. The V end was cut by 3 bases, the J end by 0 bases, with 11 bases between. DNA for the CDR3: TGCGCCAGCAGCCACCGGGACACATCGAACACCGGGGAGCTGTTTTTT. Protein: CASSHRDTSNTGELFF.

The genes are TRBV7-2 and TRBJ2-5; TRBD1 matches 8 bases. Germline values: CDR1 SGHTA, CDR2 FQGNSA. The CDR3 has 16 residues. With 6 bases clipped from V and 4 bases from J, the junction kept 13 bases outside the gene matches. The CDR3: CASRQGQGAKLETQYF. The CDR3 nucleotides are TGTGCCAGCAGGCAAGGACAGGGAGCCAAATTAGAGACCCAGTACTTC.

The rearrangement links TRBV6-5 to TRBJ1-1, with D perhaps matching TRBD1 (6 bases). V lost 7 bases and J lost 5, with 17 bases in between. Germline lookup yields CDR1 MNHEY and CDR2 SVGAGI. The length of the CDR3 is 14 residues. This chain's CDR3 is CASTQGQRYTEAFF. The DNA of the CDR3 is TGTGCCAGCACTCAGGGACAACGTTATACTGAAGCTTTCTTT.

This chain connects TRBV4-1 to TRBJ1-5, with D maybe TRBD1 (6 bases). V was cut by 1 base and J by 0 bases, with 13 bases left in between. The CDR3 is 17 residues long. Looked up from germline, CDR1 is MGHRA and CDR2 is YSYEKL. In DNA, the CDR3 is TGCGCCAGCAGCCAAGGGGTTACAGGGATTAGCAATCAGCCCCAGCATTTT. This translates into CASSQGVTGISNQPQHF.

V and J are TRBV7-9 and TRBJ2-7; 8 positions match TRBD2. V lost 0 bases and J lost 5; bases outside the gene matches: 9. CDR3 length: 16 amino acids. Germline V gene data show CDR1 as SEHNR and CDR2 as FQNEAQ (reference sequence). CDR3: CASSLAVSGRKNEQYF. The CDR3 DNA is TGTGCCAGCAGCTTAGCTGTCAGCGGGAGAAAAAACGAGCAGTACTTC.

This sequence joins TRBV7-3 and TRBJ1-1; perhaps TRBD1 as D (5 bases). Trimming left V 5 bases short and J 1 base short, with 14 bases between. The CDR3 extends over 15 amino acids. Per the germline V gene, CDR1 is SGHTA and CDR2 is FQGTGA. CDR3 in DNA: TGTGCCAGCAGCCTCTCGGAGGGACGGAACACTGAAGCTTTCTTT. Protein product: CASSLSEGRNTEAFF.

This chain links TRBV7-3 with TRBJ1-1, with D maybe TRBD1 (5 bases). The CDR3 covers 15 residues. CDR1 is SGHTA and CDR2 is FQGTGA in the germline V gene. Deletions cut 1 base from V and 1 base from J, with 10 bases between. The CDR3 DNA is TGTGCCAGCAGCTTAAGCGGGGCCAGGAACACTGAAGCTTTCTTT. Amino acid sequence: CASSLSGARNTEAFF. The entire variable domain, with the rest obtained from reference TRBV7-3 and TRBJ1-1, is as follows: GAGVSQTPSNKVTEKGKYVELRCDPISGHTALYWYRQSLGQGPEFLIYFQGTGAADDSGLPNDRFFAVRPEGSVSTLKIQRTERGDSAVYLCASSLSGARNTEAFFGQGTRLTVV.

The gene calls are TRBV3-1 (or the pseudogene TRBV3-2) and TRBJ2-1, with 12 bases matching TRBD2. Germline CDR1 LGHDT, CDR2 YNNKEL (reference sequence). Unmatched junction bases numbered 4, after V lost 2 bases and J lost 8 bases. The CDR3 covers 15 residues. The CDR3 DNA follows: TGTGCCAGCAGCCAACCTAGCGGGAGGGCCGATGAGCAGTTCTTC. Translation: CASSQPSGRADEQFF.

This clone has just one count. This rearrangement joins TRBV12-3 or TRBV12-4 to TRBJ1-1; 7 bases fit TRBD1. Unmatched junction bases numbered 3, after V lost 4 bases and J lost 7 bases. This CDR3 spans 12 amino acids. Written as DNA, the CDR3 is TGTGCCAGCAGTTCAGGGGGAATTGAAGCTTTCTTT. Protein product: CASSSGGIEAFF.

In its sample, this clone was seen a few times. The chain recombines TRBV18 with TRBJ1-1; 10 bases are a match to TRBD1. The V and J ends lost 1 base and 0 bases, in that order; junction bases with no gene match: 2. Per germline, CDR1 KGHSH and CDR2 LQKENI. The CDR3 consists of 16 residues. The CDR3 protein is CASSPRQGAVNTEAFF. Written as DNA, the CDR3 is TGTGCCAGCTCACCACGACAGGGGGCAGTGAACACTGAAGCTTTCTTT.

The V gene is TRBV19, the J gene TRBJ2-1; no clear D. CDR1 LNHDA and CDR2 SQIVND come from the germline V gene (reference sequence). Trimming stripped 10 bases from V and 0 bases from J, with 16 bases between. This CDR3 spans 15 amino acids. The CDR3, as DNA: TGTGCCACCACTGGAGTGTCAGTCTCCTACAATGAGCAGTTCTTC. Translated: CATTGVSVSYNEQFF.

The CDR3 nucleotides read TGTGCCAGCAGTTTATTCGGGCAGGGCGGCAATCAGCCCCAGCATTTT. Translating gives CASSLFGQGGNQPQHF. The chain has TRBV28 and TRBJ1-5; TRBD1 might be the D (5 bases). The length of the CDR3 is 16 residues. V was shortened by 1 base and J by 2 bases, with 12 bases between the two germline ends. CDR1 and CDR2 from the germline V gene are MDHEN and SYDVKM.